This T cell receptor (beta chain) stems from a study of T cell changes during pregnancy in multiple sclerosis. V lost 2 bases and J 3 bases, leaving 13 bases between the germline ends. Germline assignment: CDR1 SGHDN and CDR2 FVKESK. CDR3 size: 15 residues. This table comes from immunoSEQ multiplex PCR, and its TCRdb copy is limited to in-frame clones, with some not included. The profile shows tens of thousands of clones, roughly nine tenths of them singletons. The sample in question was CD4+ T cells from peripheral blood mononuclear cells, obtained in the second trimester of pregnancy. This TCR was recovered from a female donor in good health, enrolled as a control in a pregnancy study. This chain joins TRBV14 and TRBJ1-2; possibly TRBD1 for D (6 bases). CDR3 protein: CASSQLGAGDYGYTF. The CDR3 region has the DNA TGTGCCAGCAGCCAATTGGGGGCCGGGGACTATGGCTACACCTTC. Filled out from reference TRBV14 and TRBJ1-2, the complete variable domain reads EAGVTQFPSHSVIEKGQTVTLRCDPISGHDNLYWYRRVMGKEIKFLLHFVKESKQDESGMPNNRFLAERTGGTYSTLKVQPAELEDSGVYFCASSQLGAGDYGYTFGSGTRLTVV.